This note documents a single TCR beta chain sequence. Its specificity is not known. CD8+CD4-CCR7+CD45RA+ sorting gave the naive CD8 T cells. The data derive from a study of molecular identifiers for immune sequencing clone quantification. Points from the study as a whole: With a barcode shared among identical TCR molecules, highly expanded clone sizes could be underestimated. Clonotypes surpassing 20 RNA copies contained over 97% of effector molecules, versus under 1% in naive cells.

Germline V gene sequence: CDR1 SGHAT, CDR2 FQDESV (reference sequence). The CDR3 is 14 residues long. V gave up 3 bases and J gave up 4 bases, with 13 bases separating them. Methods described previously were used for bulk TCR libraries, and listed TCR primers were applied. TCRdb re-called the PCR reads with MiXCR, one entry per CDR3 protein. This table holds around 460,000 distinct CDR3 sequences, about a fifth found once. The source is a human donor in good health. Some libraries in this study had Jurkat cell RNA spiked in. The sample was naive CD8+ T cells from blood, with Jurkat cell RNA spiked in. Noted subset: FACS-sorted CD8+CD4-CCR7+CD45RA+ naive T cells. The chain employs TRBV11-1 and TRBJ2-7; D ambiguous. The CDR3 spells CASSFRGPLYEQYF. CDR3 sequence (DNA): TGTGCCAGCAGCTTTAGAGGTCCACTATACGAGCAGTACTTC.